The 30 T cell receptor beta chains listed next were all sequenced from one sample in a study of tumor-infiltrating lymphocytes in primary liver carcinoma. Synthesis of TCR beta cDNA was carried out from about 500 ng total RNA with a constant-region primer. The TCR beta library was amplified through three nested multiplex PCR rounds in a modified ARM-PCR procedure. It was with TRBV1-TRBV30 forward primers and a C-beta reverse primer that the first two PCR rounds were run, at about 9 cycles each. TCRdb fed the multiplex PCR reads into MiXCR, producing one record per CDR3 protein. The sample holds about 21,000 distinct CDR3 sequences, over 60% seen once. Taking about 18-31 mg of unsorted bulk tissue, the authors co-extracted RNA and DNA. The specimen was liver tumor tissue from sampling region 1. The subset: tumor region T1, superior pole. The receptors derive from a woman in her 30s with primary liver carcinoma and hepatitis B virus infection.

This chain joins TRBV10-3 and TRBJ2-1, with TRBD2 identical over 10 bases. After removal of 7 bases from V and 9 bases from J, the junction contained 18 bases not matched to a gene. CDR3 length: 17 amino acids. Germline loops: CDR1 ENHRY, CDR2 SYGVKD. CDR3 sequence (DNA): TGTGCCATCAAGGGGGATGCTAGCGGGAGAAGTCTCAGTGAGCAGTTCTTC. Protein: CAIKGDASGRSLSEQFF.

A remark on this clonotype: One end of the junction does not line up with germline, which may come from a read error. This chain connects TRBV5-1 to TRBJ2-2; 7 nucleotides line up with TRBD2. The length of the CDR3 is 17 residues. CDR1 is SGHRS, CDR2 YFSETQ, per germline. The CDR3 here is CASNLTGTIGSTGELFF. DNA of the CDR3: TGCGCCAGCAACCTGACCGGGACTATCGGGAGCACCGGGGAACTGTTTTTT.

The V and J genes are TRBV11-2 and TRBJ1-1, with 9 bases aligning to TRBD1. Germline CDR1 and CDR2: SGHAT and FQNNGV. Losses at the gene ends were 6 bases for V and 0 bases for J; bases not matched to a gene: 5. The CDR3 is made up of 15 amino acids. The CDR3 loop reads CASRKQGAVNTEAFF. The CDR3 DNA is TGTGCCAGCAGGAAACAGGGGGCGGTGAACACTGAAGCTTTCTTT. Supplemented by reference TRBV11-2 and TRBJ1-1, the full variable domain reads EAGVAQSPRYKIIEKRQSVAFWCNPISGHATLYWYQQILGQGPKLLIQFQNNGVVDDSQLPKDRFSAERLKGVDSTLKIQPAKLEDSAVYLCASRKQGAVNTEAFFGQGTRLTVV.

The gene calls are TRBV12-3 or TRBV12-4 and TRBJ2-5; TRBD1 or TRBD2 may be the D gene (5 bases each). CDR3 length: 16 amino acids. The V and J ends lost 2 bases and 7 bases respectively, with 20 bases between them. CDR3 DNA sequence: TGTGCCAGCAGTTTATGTGCATGGGGGTCGGTGGTGACCCAGTACTTC. Translating it yields CASSLCAWGSVVTQYF.

Worth noting for this clonotype: One end of the junction is discordant with germline, which a read error may explain. The chain couples TRBV29-1 to TRBJ2-1, with 7 bases fitting TRBD2. This CDR3 has 16 residues. Looked up from germline, CDR1 is SQVTM and CDR2 is ANQGSEA. The CDR3 nucleotides read TGCAGCGTTGTCCCTGGACTGGCGGGAGAATACAATGAACAGTTCTTC. It specifies CSVVPGLAGEYNEQFF.

The rearrangement uses TRBV29-1 and TRBJ1-1; TRBD1 matches 7 bases. The CDR3 loop spans 12 amino acids. Looked up from germline, CDR1 is SQVTM and CDR2 is ANQGSEA. V was clipped by 6 bases and J by 10 bases; unmatched bases: 11. This CDR3 is CSVETGCTRAFF. CDR3 nucleotide sequence: TGCAGCGTCGAGACAGGGTGCACTAGAGCTTTCTTT.

This clonotype was detected once. At one end, the junction sequence differs from germline, possibly due to a read error. This chain uses TRBV11-2 with TRBJ2-7; maybe TRBD2 (6 bases). The germline gives CDR1 SGHAT, CDR2 FQNNGV. The CDR3 spans 13 residues. The CDR3 DNA is TGTCCCAGCAGGATTGCGGGGAATTACGAGCAGTACTTC. This codes for CPSRIAGNYEQYF. Based on the CDR3 plus reference TRBV11-2 and TRBJ2-7, the full variable domain is EAGVAQSPRYKIIEKRQSVAFWCNPISGHATLYWYQQILGQGPKLLIQFQNNGVVDDSQLPKDRFSAERLKGVDSTLKIQPAKLEDSAVYLCPSRIAGNYEQYFGPGTRLTVT.

With respect to this clonotype: Relative to the germline gene, one junction end is altered; a read error may explain this. This chain connects TRBV14 to TRBJ2-7; maybe TRBD2 (6 bases). CDR1 SGHDN and CDR2 FVKESK come from the germline V gene. The CDR3 runs to 15 residues. CDR3 sequence (DNA): TGTGCCAGCAGCAAGGCGGCGGGGAATGACTACGAGCAGTATTTC. Translated: CASSKAAGNDYEQYF.

This clonotype was seen a handful of times. At one boundary the junction diverges from the germline segment, which might be a read error. The V and J genes are TRBV5-6 and TRBJ1-6; no definite D call. Germline CDR1 is SGHDT and CDR2 is YYEEEE. This CDR3 has 14 residues. CDR3 bases: TGTGCCAGTAGCCTGGTAGCACTGGGATCACGCCTCCACTTT. Translation: CASSLVALGSRLHF.

The chain uses TRBV28 and TRBJ2-3; D is uncertain. Germline loops: CDR1 MDHEN, CDR2 SYDVKM. Trimming took off 5 bases at V and 9 bases at J, with 12 bases between the two ends. The length of the CDR3 is 12 residues. The CDR3 reads CASSGHGLTQYF. Here the CDR3 DNA reads TGTGCCAGCAGTGGCCATGGTCTCACGCAGTATTTT.

The V gene is TRBV11-2, the J gene TRBJ2-1; D is possibly TRBD2 (6 bases). Germline lookup yields CDR1 SGHAT and CDR2 FQNNGV. CDR3 length equals 15 residues. With 3 bases removed from V and 9 bases from J, the gap between germline ends came to 18 bases. This chain's CDR3 is CASSFDLARSVEQFF. The CDR3 DNA is TGTGCCAGCAGCTTCGACCTAGCGCGATCGGTTGAGCAGTTCTTC.

Worth noting for this clonotype: A read error may account for a junction end that differs from germline. The chain links TRBV6-6 to TRBJ2-1, with D perhaps matching TRBD1 or TRBD2 (6 bases each). Looked up from germline, CDR1 is MNHNY and CDR2 is SVGAGI (reference sequence). The CDR3 covers 13 residues. CDR3 region: CVGSRGTNNERFF. The CDR3 nucleotides are TGTGTCGGCAGCCGCGGGACAAACAATGAGCGGTTCTTC.

V usage is TRBV11-1 and J usage is TRBJ2-1; possibly TRBD1 for D (6 bases). From germline, CDR1 is SGHAT and CDR2 FQDESV (reference sequence). V dropped 8 bases and J dropped 12 bases, with 26 bases sitting between them. This CDR3 is built from 15 residues. In DNA form, the CDR3 reads TGTGCCAGCGGCCGGAGACAGGCCTCCTACAACGGGCAGTTCTTC. This codes for CASGRRQASYNGQFF.

V and J are TRBV11-2 and TRBJ2-3, with a possible D match to TRBD1 (8 bases). The CDR3 is 16 amino acids. Germline CDR1 and CDR2: SGHAT and FQNNGV. CDR3 DNA sequence: TGTGTCAGGAGCCGGATGCGACAGGGGAGGGGAGATACGCAGTATTTT. It codes for CVRSRMRQGRGDTQYF.

This sequence joins TRBV11-2 and TRBJ2-3; the match to TRBD1 covers 7 bases. After removal of 5 bases from V and 15 bases from J, the junction contained 23 bases not matched to a gene. This CDR3 has 16 residues. Germline CDR1 reads SGHAT; CDR2 reads FQNNGV. This chain's CDR3 is CASSLTRQGRGDTHYF. CDR3 DNA: TGTGCCAGCAGCCTGACGCGACAGGGAAGGGGAGATACCCACTATTTT.

The V and J genes are TRBV29-1 and TRBJ2-3, with D perhaps matching TRBD2 (6 bases). Germline CDR1 and CDR2: SQVTM and ANQGSEA. This CDR3 comprises 17 residues. With 4 bases removed from V and 3 bases from J, the gap between germline ends came to 23 bases. The CDR3 bases are TGCAGCGTTGCGTTAGGAGTTCTAGTGGGAGGAACAGATACGCAGTATTTT. It codes for CSVALGVLVGGTDTQYF.

This clonotype was counted only a few times. The genes are TRBV11-2 and TRBJ2-5; D gene ambiguous. Trimming stripped 4 bases from V and 2 bases from J, with 8 bases between. The CDR3 length is 13 residues. Per the germline V gene, CDR1 is SGHAT and CDR2 is FQNNGV. CDR3 residues: CASSWKEQETQYF. The CDR3 DNA reads TGTGCCAGCAGCTGGAAGGAGCAAGAGACCCAGTACTTC.

As regards this clonotype: A much larger clone sits a single nucleotide away, making a read error possible. This chain connects TRBV9 to TRBJ2-3; D is unresolved. Germline V gives CDR1 SGDLS, CDR2 YYNGEE. CDR3 length: 14 residues. The CDR3 nucleotides read TGTGACAGCAGCGCGTACGATTTCCCAGATACGCAGTATTTT. Encoded protein: CDSSAYDFPDTQYF.

This clonotype was detected only a few times. The chain combines TRBV13 with TRBJ1-5; TRBD1 agrees at 8 bases. CDR1 and CDR2 from the germline V gene are PRHDT and FYEKMQ (reference sequence). J gave up 4 bases and V 4 bases, and 3 bases lay outside the gene matches. This CDR3 comprises 14 residues. This CDR3 is CASSSRTGNQPQHF. In DNA form, the CDR3 reads TGTGCCAGCAGCTCCAGGACAGGGAATCAGCCCCAGCATTTT.

This clonotype was counted a single time. It may be a read error: a sequence one base away is much more abundant. V usage is TRBV12-3 or TRBV12-4 and J usage is TRBJ2-1, with 10 bases matching TRBD2. The CDR3 loop spans 15 amino acids. Trimming cost V 7 bases and J 6 bases; bases outside gene matches: 9. CDR3 amino acids: CASTPGTSDPNEQFF. The CDR3 DNA is TGTGCCAGCACCCCCGGGACTAGCGACCCCAATGAGCAGTTCTTC.

A word on this clonotype: One end of the junction fails to match germline, which may point to a read error. The chain carries TRBV9 and TRBJ2-2; possibly TRBD2 for D (5 bases). Germline V gives CDR1 SGDLS, CDR2 YYNGEE. The CDR3 runs 12 residues. The CDR3 sequence is CASSVYSGELFF. The CDR3, as DNA: TGTGCCAGCAGCGTATATTCCGGGGAGCTATTTTTT. The whole variable domain, filled in from reference TRBV9 and TRBJ2-2, reads DSGVTQTPKHLITATGQRVTLRCSPRSGDLSVYWYQQSLDQGLQFLIQYYNGEERAKGNILERFSAQQFPDLHSELNLSSLELGDSALYFCASSVYSGELFFGEGSRLTVL.

V and J are TRBV11-3 and TRBJ2-1; D is possibly TRBD2 (5 bases). The CDR3 consists of 16 residues. V lost 6 bases and J lost 8, with 23 bases in between. Germline CDR1 is SGHNT and CDR2 is YENEEA. CDR3 protein: CASSSAEHGFLDEQFF. The CDR3 DNA reads as TGTGCCAGCAGTTCAGCGGAACACGGGTTCTTGGATGAGCAGTTCTTC.

This clonotype was detected once. A junction boundary mismatches the germline segment, possibly from a read error. The chain combines TRBV5-8 with TRBJ2-1, with a weak D call TRBD1 (5 bases). This CDR3 contains 13 residues. CDR1 is SGHTS, CDR2 YDEGEE, per germline. CDR3 loop: CSSSLDKGNELFF. DNA for the CDR3: TGTTCCAGCAGCTTGGACAAGGGCAATGAGCTGTTCTTC.

In regard to this clonotype: This CDR3 fails to terminate in the conserved phenylalanine or tryptophan, so it likely reflects a read error. CDR3 residues: CASKGGEGYNNEAFY. The CDR3 DNA follows: TGTGCCAGCAAAGGAGGTGAGGGATACAACAATGAAGCTTTCTAT. The rearrangement joins TRBV6-6 to TRBJ1-1; D unclear. Per germline, CDR1 MNHNY and CDR2 SVGAGI (reference sequence). This CDR3 is built from 15 residues.

The rearrangement joins TRBV19 to TRBJ2-1, with TRBD2 identical over 8 bases. Germline CDR1 is LNHDA and CDR2 is SQIVND (reference sequence). Trimming cost V 3 bases and J 2 bases; bases outside gene matches: 3. The CDR3 runs 15 residues. DNA for the CDR3: TGTGCCAGTAGTATCAGTAGCGGGGCCTACAATGAGCAGTTCTTC. Translating it yields CASSISSGAYNEQFF.

Details on this clonotype: No conserved phenylalanine or tryptophan is present at the end of the CDR3, so a read error is the likely explanation. The rearrangement uses TRBV5-6 and TRBJ2-6; weak D call: TRBD1 (5 bases). This CDR3 comprises 17 residues. Germline CDR1 reads SGHDT; CDR2 reads YYEEEE. Between the trimmed V and J ends, which lost 4 bases and 1 base, there was a span of 15 bases. CDR3 bases: TGTGCCAGCAGCCAGGACACCAGCTTATCTGGGGCCAACGTCCTGACTCTC. Translating it yields CASSQDTSLSGANVLTL.

Concerning this clonotype itself: Relative to the germline gene, one junction end is altered; a read error may explain this. The J gene is TRBJ2-2, the V gene TRBV2; TRBD2 matches 13 bases. Germline CDR1 SNHLY, CDR2 FYNNEI. This CDR3 comprises 16 residues. Here the CDR3 reads CACRRGLAGNTGELFF. CDR3 nucleotides: TGTGCCTGCAGGAGGGGACTAGCGGGAAATACCGGGGAGCTGTTTTTT. Combining the CDR3 with reference TRBV2 and TRBJ2-2 gives the whole variable domain EPEVTQTPSHQVTQMGQEVILRCVPISNHLYFYWYRQILGQKVEFLVSFYNNEISEKSEIFDDQFSVERPDGSNFTLKIRSTKLEDSAMYFCACRRGLAGNTGELFFGEGSRLTVL.

With regard to this clonotype: This likely comes from a read error, as the CDR3 has no conserved phenylalanine or tryptophan at its end. The rearrangement uses TRBV4-2 and TRBJ1-1, with unresolved D. This CDR3 spans 16 amino acids. CDR1 and CDR2 from the germline V gene are LGHNA and YNFKEQ. The CDR3 DNA is TGTGCCAGCAGCCCCGTCGAGGAGAGAGGGAACGCTGAAGCTTTCTAT. It is translated as CASSPVEERGNAEAFY.

Points on this clonotype: The junction does not match germline at one end; this may be a read error. The gene calls are TRBV25-1 and TRBJ2-2; D is undetermined. The CDR3 is 16 residues long. Germline V gene lookup returns CDR1 MGHDK and CDR2 SYGVNS. CDR3 coding DNA: TGTGCCCTTCATGGCGCTTCGTCGCCTTACACCGAGGACCTATTCTTT. Translated, it gives CALHGASSPYTEDLFF.

This clonotype was observed a few times. The chain is built from TRBV29-1 and TRBJ2-1; 7 bases fit TRBD2. This CDR3 is 12 amino acids long. Per germline, CDR1 SQVTM and CDR2 ANQGSEA. The CDR3 nucleotides read TGCAGTGTCGCGGGGTGGGAGGGCCGATCGTTCTTC. Translated, it gives CSVAGWEGRSFF.